This entry concerns a single T cell receptor (beta chain). The data originate from a study of cytotoxic CD8 clonotypes in ibrutinib-treated CLL. Overall study context: By median about 69 months, roughly 12 had progressed and around 14 stayed remitted; responses had been 2 complete and about 25 partial.

From germline, CDR1 is KGHSY and CDR2 FQNENV. After removal of 4 bases from V and 6 bases from J, the junction contained 7 bases not matched to a gene. The CDR3 has 15 residues. Libraries were prepared by immunoSEQ multiplex PCR; TCRdb keeps only in-frame clonotypes and omits some of them. Of about 60,000 clones listed, roughly 50% are singletons. The TCR was taken from a human donor with chronic lymphocytic leukemia. This sequence joins TRBV16 and TRBJ2-1; 9 nucleotides match TRBD2. The starting material was PBMCs, obtained after 24 months of ibrutinib treatment. This CDR3 reads CASSPSSGVFNEQFF. The CDR3 DNA reads as TGTGCCAGCAGCCCCTCTAGCGGGGTTTTCAATGAGCAGTTCTTC.